The 5 T cell receptor beta chains below come from one sample, sequenced in a study of OX40 agonist ivuxolimab in advanced cancers. Measured with immunoSEQ multiplex PCR; TCRdb has only the in-frame clones, and not every one. Here the sample spans fewer than 85,000 clones, about 80% being singletons. This material consisted of CD4+ or CD8+ T cells sorted from blood, taken in a trial of the OX40 agonist ivuxolimab. The receptors come from an adult with an advanced solid tumor such as melanoma, head and neck, liver or kidney cancer.

This clone was seen once. The chain carries TRBV19 and TRBJ1-5, with TRBD1 matching 8 bases. CDR1 is LNHDA and CDR2 is SQIVND in the germline V gene (reference sequence). The CDR3 length is 14 residues. V lost 7 bases to trimming and J lost 6 bases; unmatched junction nucleotides: 8. In nucleotides, the CDR3 is TGTGCCAGTAAACCCAGGGGGCTGGGTCAGCCCCAGCATTTT. Its translation: CASKPRGLGQPQHF.

V gene TRBV19 combines with J gene TRBJ2-7; D may be TRBD1 or TRBD2 (6 bases each). The CDR3 runs to 16 residues. V was trimmed by 5 bases and J by 0 bases, leaving 17 bases between them. Germline CDR1 is LNHDA and CDR2 is SQIVND (reference sequence). The CDR3 reads CASSPLWGASSYEQYF. The CDR3 DNA follows: TGTGCCAGTAGTCCCCTATGGGGGGCCAGCTCCTACGAGCAGTACTTC.

The V call is TRBV7-2, the J call TRBJ2-5; no reliable D call. This CDR3 region has 13 residues. Germline lookup yields CDR1 SGHTA and CDR2 FQGNSA. V was clipped by 5 bases and J by 5 bases, with 12 bases between them. CDR3 sequence reads: CASSPDRQETQYF. The CDR3 DNA follows: TGTGCCAGCAGCCCCGACCGGCAGGAGACCCAGTACTTC.

The chain employs TRBV28 and TRBJ2-2; 8 bases are shared with TRBD1. Germline CDR1 MDHEN, CDR2 SYDVKM. The length of the CDR3 is 16 residues. The junction had 9 bases not matched to a gene; V was cut back by 5 bases and J by 4 bases. The DNA of the CDR3 is TGTGCCAGCAGTCTCTCTCGCAGGGGGCCCACCGGGGAGCTGTTTTTT. Translation gives CASSLSRRGPTGELFF.

The sample holds one count of this clone. This chain connects TRBV28 to TRBJ1-4, with D hard to call. The germline V and J ends were trimmed by 3 bases and 2 bases, with 7 bases remaining between them. This CDR3 spans 14 amino acids. Germline assignment: CDR1 MDHEN and CDR2 SYDVKM. CDR3 sequence: CASSFRQTNEKLFF. CDR3 DNA: TGTGCCAGCAGTTTTAGGCAGACTAATGAAAAACTGTTTTTT.